A single sample is the source of the 21 T cell receptor beta chains below, sequenced in a study of molecular identifiers for immune sequencing clone quantification. One entry per CDR3 protein results from TCRdb running MiXCR on the PCR reads. The sample yields 490,000 or so distinct CDR3 sequences, around 23% seen once. Sequencing was carried out using naive CD8+ T cells from blood, with Jurkat cell RNA spiked in. The subset was: FACS-sorted CD8+CD4-CCR7+CD45RA+ naive T cells. All receptors derive from a human donor in good health. Some libraries in this study had Jurkat cell RNA spiked in.

This clonotype was observed a few times. This may stem from a read error, because a much larger clone lies one nucleotide away. CDR3 nucleotides: TGCAGCGTTGAAGCTAGCGGGAGAGGTGCAGATACGCAGTATTTT. Amino acids: CSVEASGRGADTQYF. The chain joins TRBV29-1 to TRBJ2-3, with 10 nucleotides matching TRBD2. Germline CDR1 reads SQVTM; CDR2 reads ANQGSEA. V gave up 1 base and J gave up 4 bases; unmatched junction bases: 5. The CDR3 is 15 residues long.

The J gene is TRBJ2-1, the V gene TRBV15, with 7 positions matching TRBD2. The trim removed 7 bases at V and 1 base at J, leaving 7 bases unmatched. CDR1 is LNHNV and CDR2 is YYDKDF in the germline V gene (reference sequence). The CDR3 is 15 amino acids. CDR3 loop: CATNIGGTSYNEQFF. The CDR3, as DNA: TGTGCCACCAACATCGGGGGGACGTCCTACAATGAGCAGTTCTTC.

This clonotype was found many times. The chain links TRBV12-3 or TRBV12-4 to TRBJ2-2; possibly TRBD1 for D (5 bases). V was clipped by 6 bases and J by 1 base, with 9 bases between them. The CDR3 has 14 residues. CDR3 loop: CASRPGQNTGELFF. Here the CDR3 DNA reads TGTGCCAGCAGACCCGGACAGAACACCGGGGAGCTGTTTTTT.

Details on this clonotype: A much larger clone differs by one base, so this may be a read error. The chain recombines TRBV7-9 with TRBJ2-7; D is perhaps TRBD1 (6 bases). Looked up from germline, CDR1 is SEHNR and CDR2 is FQNEAQ (reference sequence). This CDR3 is built from 15 residues. V was cut by 7 bases and J by 3 bases, with 19 bases left in between. CDR3: CASILTGLTHYEQYF. The CDR3 region has the DNA TGTGCCAGCATCCTGACAGGCCTAACACACTACGAGCAGTACTTC.

The rearrangement joins TRBV6-2 or TRBV6-3 to TRBJ2-7; D is undetermined. The germline V gene has CDR1 MNHEY and CDR2 SVGEGT. The CDR3 runs 14 residues. The ends were cut back, 4 bases at V and 5 bases at J, with 15 bases in the middle. CDR3 nucleotide sequence: TGTGCCAGCAGTTCGGACCGTTTACTGAACGAGCAGTACTTC. It specifies CASSSDRLLNEQYF.

The chain recombines TRBV19 with TRBJ1-1; unclear D gene. Germline loops: CDR1 LNHDA, CDR2 SQIVND (reference sequence). The V gene lost 5 bases and the J gene lost 0 bases, with 4 bases spanning the gap. CDR3 length: 12 residues. CDR3 sequence: CASSWLNTEAFF. CDR3 nucleotides: TGTGCCAGTAGTTGGTTGAACACTGAAGCTTTCTTT.

This clonotype was seen a handful of times. The J gene is TRBJ1-4, the V gene TRBV5-6, with D unresolved. Germline V gene data show CDR1 as SGHDT and CDR2 as YYEEEE. The CDR3 runs 13 residues. V lost 0 bases to trimming and J lost 6 bases, with 6 bases between them. CDR3 DNA sequence: TGTGCCAGCAGCTTGGGGGTAGATGAAAAACTGTTTTTT. Its translation: CASSLGVDEKLFF.

This clonotype was found many times. The chain has TRBV5-1 and TRBJ1-1, with D uncertain. This CDR3 contains 15 residues. The V and J ends lost 4 bases and 1 base respectively, with 14 bases between them. Germline V gives CDR1 SGHRS, CDR2 YFSETQ. The CDR3 DNA reads as TGCGCCAGCAGCAGGAGAGGAGCGACGAACACTGAAGCTTTCTTT. Protein sequence: CASSRRGATNTEAFF.

The chain joins TRBV28 to TRBJ1-4; 7 nucleotides agree with TRBD1. The CDR3 is 17 residues long. With 3 bases clipped from V and 5 bases from J, the junction kept 12 bases outside the gene matches. Germline V lookup: CDR1 MDHEN, CDR2 SYDVKM. The CDR3: CASSFLPSGTENEKLFF. CDR3 nucleotides: TGTGCCAGCAGTTTCTTACCCTCCGGGACAGAAAATGAAAAACTGTTTTTT.

This clonotype occurred many times. The CDR3, as DNA: TGTGCCAGCAGCTTAGTGGGACATCACACTGAAGCTTTCTTT. Protein sequence: CASSLVGHHTEAFF. The rearrangement joins TRBV7-9 to TRBJ1-1; D perhaps matches TRBD1 (6 bases). Looked up from germline, CDR1 is SEHNR and CDR2 is FQNEAQ (reference sequence). The CDR3 has 14 residues. V was shortened by 1 base and J by 3 bases, with 9 bases between the two germline ends.

The chain has TRBV7-9 and TRBJ2-3; 12 nucleotides align to TRBD2. CDR1 is SEHNR and CDR2 is FQNEAQ in the germline V gene (reference sequence). V shed 4 bases and J 4 bases; nucleotides not matched to a gene: 12. CDR3 length equals 18 residues. CDR3 residues: CASSSTVTSGSPADTQYF. The DNA of the CDR3 is TGTGCCAGCAGCTCGACAGTGACTAGCGGGAGCCCCGCAGATACGCAGTATTTT.

The J gene is TRBJ2-7, the V gene TRBV7-9; TRBD1 agrees at 8 bases. Per the germline V gene, CDR1 is SEHNR and CDR2 is FQNEAQ (reference sequence). CDR3 size: 15 residues. The V and J ends lost 5 bases and 8 bases, in that order; junction bases with no gene match: 14. Here the CDR3 reads CASSPGGDRFYKQYF. The CDR3 bases are TGTGCCAGCAGCCCCGGAGGGGACAGGTTTTACAAGCAGTACTTC.

The chain uses TRBV4-3 and TRBJ1-3; D gene unclear. Germline lookup yields CDR1 LGHNA and CDR2 YSLEER. V shed 0 bases and J shed 3 bases, with 9 bases lying between them. The CDR3 is made up of 15 amino acids. CDR3 loop: CASSQDRTDGNTIYF. CDR3 in DNA: TGCGCCAGCAGCCAAGATCGGACCGATGGAAACACCATATATTTT.

For this clonotype: A read error may explain this, as a much larger clone is one base away. The CDR3 loop reads CASSLPGTSYAQYF. The CDR3 DNA sequence: TGTGCCAGCAGCCTTCCCGGGACCTCCTACGCGCAGTACTTC. The chain recombines TRBV7-2 with TRBJ2-7; D may match TRBD1 or TRBD2 (5 bases each). Per the germline V gene, CDR1 is SGHTA and CDR2 is FQGNSA. There are 14 residues in the CDR3.

The table lists this clonotype with many counts. The V call is TRBV4-2, the J call TRBJ1-1; no clear D. Germline-derived CDR1 and CDR2 are LGHNA and YNFKEQ. V dropped 0 bases and J dropped 4 bases, with 12 bases sitting between them. The CDR3 runs to 15 residues. CDR3 bases: TGTGCCAGCAGCCAAGAACCTTTAGGTCGCACTGAAGCTTTCTTT. Its protein product is CASSQEPLGRTEAFF.

The sample holds many counts of this clonotype. The V and J genes are TRBV27 and TRBJ2-6; weak D call: TRBD2 (6 bases). Deletions cut 5 bases from V and 0 bases from J, with 14 bases between. Germline V gene lookup returns CDR1 MNHEY and CDR2 SMNVEV (reference sequence). This CDR3 is built from 17 residues. The CDR3 region is CASSAGGPNSGANVLTF. The CDR3 coding sequence is TGTGCCAGCAGTGCCGGGGGTCCAAACTCTGGGGCCAACGTCCTGACTTTC. The variable domain in full, with the rest retrieved from reference TRBV27 and TRBJ2-6, is EAQVTQNPRYLITVTGKKLTVTCSQNMNHEYMSWYRQDPGLGLRQIYYSMNVEVTDKGDVPEGYKVSRKEKRNFPLILESPSPNQTSLYFCASSAGGPNSGANVLTFGAGSRLTVL.

This clonotype has a handful of counts. This chain links TRBV3-2 with TRBJ2-5; the table names TRBD2, a call not compared with the DNA. TRBV3-2 is annotated as a pseudogene. This CDR3 comprises 16 residues. CDR3 DNA: TGTGCCAGCAGCCAAGTCGAGGGCCCGACCCAAGAGACCCAGTACTTC. Encoded protein: CASSQVEGPTQETQYF.

This clonotype appeared many times. The chain has TRBV28 and TRBJ1-4, with D unclear. Trimming removed 3 bases at V and 12 bases at J, with 14 bases between. Germline V lookup: CDR1 MDHEN, CDR2 SYDVKM. The CDR3 extends over 13 amino acids. The CDR3 spells CASSLSGSIELFF. The DNA for the CDR3 is TGTGCCAGCAGTTTGTCCGGGTCCATAGAACTGTTTTTT.

The chain recombines TRBV9 with TRBJ2-7; D is ambiguous. V dropped 0 bases and J dropped 0 bases, with 10 bases sitting between them. CDR3 length: 15 amino acids. Germline lookup yields CDR1 SGDLS and CDR2 YYNGEE. The CDR3 protein is CASSVDGSGSYEQYF. CDR3 nucleotide sequence: TGTGCCAGCAGCGTAGATGGGTCCGGCTCCTACGAGCAGTACTTC.

This clonotype was recorded a few times. CDR3 loop: CASSYMGHYEQFF. DNA of the CDR3: TGTGCCAGCAGTTACATGGGACACTATGAGCAGTTCTTC. The V call is TRBV6-5, the J call TRBJ2-1, with a possible D match to TRBD1 (6 bases). Trimming took 2 bases from V and 8 from J, leaving 10 bases between them. From germline, CDR1 is MNHEY and CDR2 SVGAGI. This CDR3 spans 13 amino acids.

V and J are TRBV12-2 and TRBJ2-7; TRBD1 is the table's D call, not checked against the DNA. TRBV12-2 is a listed pseudogene. The CDR3 contains 14 residues. CDR3 sequence (DNA): TGTGCAAGTCGCACCGGACAGGGGGCTTGCGAGCAGTACTTC. This sequence encodes CASRTGQGACEQYF.